This T cell receptor (beta chain) is from a study of blood T cell repertoires in COVID-19. About the research overall: T cells, B-cell-depleted T cells, or PBMCs supplied cDNA or gDNA.

Germline CDR1 reads GTSNPN; CDR2 reads SVGIG (reference sequence). The CDR3 covers 13 residues. The V segment lost 4 bases and the J segment 7 bases; nucleotides outside the gene matches: 5. Clones were sequenced by immunoSEQ multiplex PCR, and TCRdb holds only the in-frame ones, with some missing. The sample contains 55,000 to 85,000 clones, approximately 90% of which appear only once. This TCR was sampled from a woman under 30 with acute or convalescent COVID-19. The chain recombines TRBV30 with TRBJ1-4; TRBD1 matches 8 bases. Sequenced material: peripheral blood. CDR3 nucleotide sequence: TGTGCCTGGACCGGACAGGGTTCTGAAAAACTGTTTTTT. Its protein product is CAWTGQGSEKLFF.